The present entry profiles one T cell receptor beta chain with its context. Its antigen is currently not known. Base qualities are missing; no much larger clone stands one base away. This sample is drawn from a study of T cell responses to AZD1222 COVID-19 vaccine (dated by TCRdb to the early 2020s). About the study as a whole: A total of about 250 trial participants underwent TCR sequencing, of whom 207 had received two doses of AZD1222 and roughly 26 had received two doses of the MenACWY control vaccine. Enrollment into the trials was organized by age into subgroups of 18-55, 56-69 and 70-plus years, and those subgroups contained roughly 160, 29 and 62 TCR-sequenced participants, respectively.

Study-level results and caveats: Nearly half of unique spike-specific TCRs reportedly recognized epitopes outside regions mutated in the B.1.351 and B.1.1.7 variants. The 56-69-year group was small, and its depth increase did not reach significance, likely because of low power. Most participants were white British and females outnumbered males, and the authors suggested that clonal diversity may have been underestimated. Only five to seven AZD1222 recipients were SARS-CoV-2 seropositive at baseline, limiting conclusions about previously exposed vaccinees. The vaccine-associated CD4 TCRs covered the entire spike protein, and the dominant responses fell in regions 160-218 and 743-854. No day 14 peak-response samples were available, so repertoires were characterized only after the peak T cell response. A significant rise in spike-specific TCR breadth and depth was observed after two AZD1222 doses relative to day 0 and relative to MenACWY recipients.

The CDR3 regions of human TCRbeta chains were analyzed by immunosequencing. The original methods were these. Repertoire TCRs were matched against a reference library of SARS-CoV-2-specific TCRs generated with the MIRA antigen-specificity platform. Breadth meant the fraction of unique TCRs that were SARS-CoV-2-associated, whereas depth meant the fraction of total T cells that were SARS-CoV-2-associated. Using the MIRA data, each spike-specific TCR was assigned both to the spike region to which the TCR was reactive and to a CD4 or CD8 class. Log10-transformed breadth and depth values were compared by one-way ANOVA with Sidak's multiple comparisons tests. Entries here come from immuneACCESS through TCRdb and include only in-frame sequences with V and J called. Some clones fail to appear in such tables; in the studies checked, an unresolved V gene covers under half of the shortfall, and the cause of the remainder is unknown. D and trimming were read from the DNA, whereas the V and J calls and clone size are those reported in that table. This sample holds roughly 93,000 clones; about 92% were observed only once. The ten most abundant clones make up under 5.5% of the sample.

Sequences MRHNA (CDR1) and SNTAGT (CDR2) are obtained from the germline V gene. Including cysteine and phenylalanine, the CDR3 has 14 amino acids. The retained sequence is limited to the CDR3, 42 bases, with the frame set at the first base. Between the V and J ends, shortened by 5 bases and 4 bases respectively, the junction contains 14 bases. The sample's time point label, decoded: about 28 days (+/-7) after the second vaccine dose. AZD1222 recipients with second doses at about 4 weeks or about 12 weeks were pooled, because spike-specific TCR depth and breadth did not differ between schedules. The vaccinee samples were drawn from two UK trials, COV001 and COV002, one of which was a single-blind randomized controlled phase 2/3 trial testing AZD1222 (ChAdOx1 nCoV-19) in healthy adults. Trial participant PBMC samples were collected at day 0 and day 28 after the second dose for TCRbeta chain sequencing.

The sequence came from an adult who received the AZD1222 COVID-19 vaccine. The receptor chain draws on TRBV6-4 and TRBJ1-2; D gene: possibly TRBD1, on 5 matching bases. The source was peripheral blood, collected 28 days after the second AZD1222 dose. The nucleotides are TGTGCCAGCAGTCGTTCCGGGGCGAGCTATGGCTACACCTTC. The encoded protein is CASSRSGASYGYTF.